This T cell receptor beta chain was retrieved from a study of molecular identifiers for immune sequencing clone quantification. CDR1 SGHTA and CDR2 FQGNSA come from the germline V gene. The CDR3 totals 17 residues. V shed 4 bases and J 4 bases; nucleotides not matched to a gene: 12. Bulk TCR libraries used previously described methods and listed TCR primers. TCRdb independently ran MiXCR on the PCR reads; one entry per CDR3 protein. The sample holds more than 450,000 distinct CDR3 sequences, around a fifth seen once. This clonotype has a handful of counts. Sequencing libraries of naive CD8 cells derived from approximately 20,000 to 1,000,000 sorted cells with 10%, 30% or 50% RNA.

Sequencing was carried out using naive CD8+ T cells from blood, with Jurkat cell RNA spiked in. Subset: FACS-sorted CD8+CD4-CCR7+CD45RA+ naive T cells. The gene calls are TRBV7-2 and TRBJ1-2, with 10 nucleotides matching TRBD1. The receptor comes from a human donor in good health. Some libraries in this study had Jurkat cell RNA spiked in. The CDR3 coding sequence is TGTGCCAGCAGCTCAGGGACAGGGGTTATGGATGGCTATGGCTACACCTTC. It yields the protein CASSSGTGVMDGYGYTF.